The rows below give T cell receptor beta chains drawn from one sample of a study of response to subunit inactivated influenza vaccine. TCRdb reprocessed the RT-PCR reads via MiXCR and lists one record per CDR3 protein. The sample yields 800,000 to 1,000,000 distinct CDR3 sequences, 20% to 25% seen once. The material sequenced was PBMCs from blood, taken more than 4 days after vaccination. Every receptor here comes from a man in his forties or fifties who received an inactivated influenza vaccine. The CDR3 runs from the conserved cysteine through the conserved F or W. For some rows the clone size is stated as once, few or many, or as a class when expanded; others skip it.

TRBV6-1,TRBJ1-2,-,CASSGRQGSDGYTF
TRBV15,TRBJ2-3,few,CATSPTSLYTDTQYF
TRBV12-3/TRBV12-4,TRBJ1-5,-,CASAPSGGRANQPQHF
TRBV7-8,TRBJ2-2,many,CASSPTSYTGELFF
TRBV20-1,TRBJ1-1,-,CSARSTANTEAFF
TRBV18,TRBJ2-2,few,CASSQMSGTGELFF
TRBV6-2/TRBV6-3,TRBJ2-7,-,CASRLAGVGTYEQYF
TRBV2,TRBJ2-6,few,CASRVPLGQVTNSGANVLTF
TRBV5-1,TRBJ2-5,-,CASKSSSAQETQYF
TRBV7-2,TRBJ2-7,few,CASSPTALYEQYF
TRBV20-1,TRBJ2-5,many,CSAGLLAGVEETQYF
TRBV20-1,TRBJ1-2,few,CSAMKGWSGYTF
TRBV12-3/TRBV12-4,TRBJ1-1,few,CASSSSPGTGSTEAFF
TRBV12-3/TRBV12-4,TRBJ1-6,-,CASSLKRGYSPLHF
TRBV20-1,TRBJ2-1,-,CSAGQGAAYNEQFF
TRBV4-2,TRBJ2-4,few,CASSQGDTVGFGKNIQYF
TRBV5-5,TRBJ2-1,few,CASSPLAMRESEQFF